This T cell receptor (beta chain) was retrieved from a study of blood T cell repertoires in COVID-19. As for the study in general: Sample material is recorded as cDNA or gDNA derived from T cells, B-cell-depleted T cells, or PBMCs.

The CDR3 has 16 residues. V shed 4 bases, J shed 5 bases, and the junction held 7 bases outside the gene matches. Germline values: CDR1 SGHNT, CDR2 YYREEE (reference sequence). Sequenced by immunoSEQ multiplex PCR; TCRdb stores in-frame clones only, minus some. The sample consists of approximately 90,000 clones, roughly 80% of them appearing once. Input material: peripheral blood. The chain uses TRBV5-4 and TRBJ1-6, with TRBD1 identical over 9 bases. This clonotype was obtained from a man in his 70s with COVID-19, enrolled during active disease. CDR3 sequence: CASSLGRTGDNSPLHF. The CDR3 coding sequence is TGTGCCAGCAGCCTGGGTCGGACAGGGGATAATTCACCCCTCCACTTT.